The entry below gives a single TCR beta chain sequence along with its context. It was with 60 Vbeta and 13 Jbeta primers that the PCR ran. Method: immunoSEQ multiplex PCR; TCRdb's copy keeps in-frame clones and lacks some. The data contain hundreds of thousands of clones, just over 75% of them singletons. V was shortened by 5 bases and J by 1 base, with 12 bases between the two germline ends. This CDR3 comprises 15 residues. Looked up from germline, CDR1 is LGHNA and CDR2 is YNFKEQ. This record comes from a study of cytomegalovirus exposure and HLA in healthy donors. Study at large: A previous analysis identified approximately 110 million unique TCR beta sequences derived from 180 million or so T cells. Caucasian-associated ancestry cluster membership applied to about 83% of around 400 genotyped donors.

The TCR originated in a man aged 18 to 30 in good health and CMV-seronegative. Sequencing was carried out using PBMCs. The chain uses TRBV4-2 and TRBJ2-1, with D maybe TRBD1 (5 bases). In DNA, the CDR3 is TGTGCCAGCAGCAGAGACAGTAGGTCCTACAATGAGCAGTTCTTC. Translation gives CASSRDSRSYNEQFF.